This T cell receptor beta chain comes out of a study of cytomegalovirus exposure and HLA in healthy donors. The study, taken as a whole, reports: A later analysis associated some 16,000 TCR beta sequences with HLA alleles at a 0.05 false discovery rate. Later on, an analysis found that several of the most significant clusters appeared to be linked to common viral pathogens, which included parvovirus B19.

CDR3 length equals 13 residues. Trimming took 4 bases from V and 4 from J; bases not matched to a gene: 1. Germline V CDR1 and CDR2: SGHAT, FQDESV (reference sequence). The PCR was carried out with 60 Vbeta primers and 13 Jbeta primers. The method was immunoSEQ multiplex PCR; TCRdb's version includes in-frame clones alone and lacks a portion of them. The data show around 100,000 clones, less than 80% seen once. Turning to this clone: What it binds is not known.

The specimen sequenced was PBMCs. The rearrangement links TRBV11-1 to TRBJ2-7; TRBD1 agrees at 10 bases. The receptor was isolated from a woman aged 25 to 45 in good health and CMV-seronegative. As DNA, the CDR3 is TGTGCCAGCAGCTGGGACAGGGGTTACGAGCAGTACTTC. This encodes CASSWDRGYEQYF.